These 30 T cell receptor beta chains originate from one sample sequenced in a study of T cells in Graves' hyperthyroidism and ophthalmopathy. From RNA transcripts, TCR beta CDR3 regions were amplified. TCR CDR3 underwent first-round RT-PCR with the HTBI primer set. TCRdb processed the multiplex PCR reads anew with MiXCR; each CDR3 protein has one entry. This sample has 250,000 or so distinct CDR3 sequences, with approximately 14% found just once. Sequencing used blood. The receptors were sampled from a woman between 50 and 59 years old with Graves' hyperthyroidism that later progressed to Graves' ophthalmopathy.

This clonotype was seen at least ten times. This chain links TRBV20-1 with TRBJ2-4; TRBD1 is a possible D gene (5 bases). V gave up 3 bases and J gave up 2 bases, with 14 bases separating them. This CDR3 is built from 15 residues. Germline V gene data show CDR1 as DFQATT and CDR2 as SNEGSKA (reference sequence). CDR3 sequence reads: CSASRVDGTKNIQYF. Written as DNA, the CDR3 is TGCAGTGCTAGCAGGGTGGACGGAACCAAAAACATTCAGTACTTC.

In this sample, this clonotype turned up many times. The chain joins TRBV6-2 or TRBV6-3 to TRBJ2-7; unclear D gene. V lost 4 bases and J 3 bases, leaving 13 bases between the germline ends. Germline V gene lookup returns CDR1 MNHEY and CDR2 SVGEGT. The CDR3 is 14 amino acids. CDR3 sequence (DNA): TGTGCCAGCAGTTCCCCGAGCAGATTCTACGAGCAGTACTTC. Its translation is CASSSPSRFYEQYF.

This clonotype was detected once. Being one base from a much bigger clone, this may be a read error. The chain couples TRBV13 to TRBJ2-6, with TRBD1 matching over 7 bases. This CDR3 region has 17 residues. Trimming at V came to 5 bases and at J to 2 bases, leaving 9 bases not matched to a gene. Germline CDR1 PRHDT, CDR2 FYEKMQ (reference sequence). CDR3 residues: CASSRRTGYTGANVLTF. The CDR3 DNA reads as TGTGCCAGCAGCAGGCGGACAGGCTACACTGGGGCCAACGTCCTGACTTTC.

The rearrangement joins TRBV3-1 to TRBJ2-1; D is possibly TRBD2 (6 bases). V was shortened by 3 bases and J by 6 bases, with 6 bases between the two germline ends. This CDR3 comprises 12 residues. Germline V gene data show CDR1 as LGHDT and CDR2 as YNNKEL (reference sequence). CDR3 nucleotide sequence: TGTGCCAGCAGCCAGCGGGGCAATGAGCAGTTCTTC. This codes for CASSQRGNEQFF.

This clonotype was seen a handful of times. The V and J genes are TRBV5-1 and TRBJ2-6; D might be TRBD2 (5 bases). The CDR3 has 17 residues. CDR1 and CDR2 from the germline V gene are SGHRS and YFSETQ. Trimming shortened V by 5 bases and J by 0 bases, and 15 bases separated the two germline ends. The CDR3 is CASRPREPISGANVLTF. For the CDR3, the DNA is TGCGCCAGCAGACCCCGGGAACCAATCTCTGGGGCCAACGTCCTGACTTTC.

There are many counts of this clonotype. This rearrangement joins TRBV20-1 to TRBJ1-5; D gene ambiguous. V was cut by 5 bases and J by 3 bases, with 8 bases left in between. The CDR3 extends over 12 amino acids. Looked up from germline, CDR1 is DFQATT and CDR2 is SNEGSKA (reference sequence). The CDR3 loop is CSAAGPNQPQHF. The CDR3 DNA is TGCAGTGCTGCCGGGCCCAATCAGCCCCAGCATTTT.

The chain uses TRBV7-2 and TRBJ1-2; TRBD1 is a possible D gene (5 bases). The CDR3 covers 16 residues. The V gene's germline CDR1 is SGHTA and CDR2 FQGNSA. With 0 bases removed from V and 6 bases from J, the gap between germline ends came to 17 bases. CDR3 sequence: CASSLAIAAGVNGYTF. The CDR3 DNA follows: TGTGCCAGCAGCTTAGCGATCGCAGCGGGGGTCAATGGCTACACCTTC.

This clonotype was seen more than once but under ten times. The chain joins TRBV20-1 to TRBJ2-7; D call uncertain. This CDR3 region has 14 residues. The germline CDR1 and CDR2 sequences are DFQATT and SNEGSKA (reference sequence). V was cut by 3 bases and J by 1 base, with 13 bases left in between. This CDR3 reads CSASRSWVSYEQYF. The CDR3 nucleotides read TGCAGTGCTAGCCGGTCTTGGGTGTCCTACGAGCAGTACTTC.

This clonotype appeared many times. The rearrangement uses TRBV7-2 and TRBJ1-5; D remains unclear. In germline, CDR1 is SGHTA, CDR2 FQGNSA. The CDR3 is 16 amino acids. The V end was cut by 4 bases, the J end by 2 bases, with 15 bases between. CDR3 nucleotide sequence: TGTGCCAGCAGCTCATTATCCACGGTGGGCAATCAGCCCCAGCATTTT. Its protein product is CASSSLSTVGNQPQHF.

In regard to this clonotype: Because it lacks the conserved phenylalanine or tryptophan at the end, this CDR3 is likely a read error. This chain joins TRBV5-1 and TRBJ2-3, with 10 bases lining up with TRBD2. J gave up 2 bases and V 0 bases, and 6 bases lay outside the gene matches. The CDR3 spans 17 residues. Germline CDR1 is SGHRS and CDR2 is YFSETQ. CDR3 sequence: CASSLEASGSITDTQYS. As DNA, the CDR3 is TGCGCCAGCAGCTTGGAGGCTAGCGGGAGTATCACAGATACGCAGTATTCT.

This clonotype showed up many times. The chain employs TRBV24-1 and TRBJ2-7; 9 positions match TRBD1. The CDR3 runs to 15 residues. The V gene's germline CDR1 is KGHDR and CDR2 SFDVKD. V lost 3 bases and J lost 2; bases outside the gene matches: 4. The CDR3 sequence: CATSDTGTGTYEQYF. The CDR3 DNA reads TGTGCCACCAGTGATACCGGGACAGGGACCTACGAGCAGTACTTC.

The table lists this clonotype with a few counts. The CDR3 nucleotides are TGTGCCAGCAGCAAAGCTAGCGGTCCCCAAGAGACCCAGTACTTC. Its protein is CASSKASGPQETQYF. This chain links TRBV9 with TRBJ2-5; 7 positions match TRBD2. J gave up 1 base and V 4 bases, and 7 bases lay outside the gene matches. This CDR3 is built from 15 residues. The germline V gene encodes CDR1 SGDLS and CDR2 YYNGEE. Complete variable domain (other parts from reference TRBV9 and TRBJ2-5): DSGVTQTPKHLITATGQRVTLRCSPRSGDLSVYWYQQSLDQGLQFLIQYYNGEERAKGNILERFSAQQFPDLHSELNLSSLELGDSALYFCASSKASGPQETQYFGPGTRLLVL.

In its sample, this clonotype was seen many times. V usage is TRBV5-1 and J usage is TRBJ2-7, with 7 bases matching TRBD2. The CDR3 spans 15 residues. CDR1 SGHRS and CDR2 YFSETQ come from the germline V gene. The trim removed 2 bases at V and 5 bases at J, leaving 10 bases unmatched. CDR3 loop: CASSFQSGTPHEQYF. CDR3 coding DNA: TGCGCCAGCAGCTTCCAAAGCGGGACCCCCCACGAGCAGTACTTC. The whole variable domain, filled in from reference TRBV5-1 and TRBJ2-7, reads KAGVTQTPRYLIKTRGQQVTLSCSPISGHRSVSWYQQTPGQGLQFLFEYFSETQRNKGNFPGRFSGRQFSNSRSEMNVSTLELGDSALYLCASSFQSGTPHEQYFGPGTRLTVT.

This clonotype was detected ten times or more. The chain uses TRBV11-2 and TRBJ2-1; 8 bases align to TRBD2. There are 18 residues in the CDR3. Per the germline V gene, CDR1 is SGHAT and CDR2 is FQNNGV. V shed 0 bases, J shed 0 bases, and the junction held 7 bases outside the gene matches. This CDR3 is CASSLDRLASSSYNEQFF. CDR3 DNA sequence: TGTGCCAGCAGCTTAGATAGACTAGCGTCGAGCTCCTACAATGAGCAGTTCTTC.

This clonotype came up many times. The genes are TRBV3-1 and TRBJ1-1; possible D gene TRBD1, 6 bases. Trimming left V 4 bases short and J 2 bases short, with 11 bases between. CDR1 is LGHDT and CDR2 is YNNKEL in the germline V gene (reference sequence). The CDR3 covers 14 residues. CDR3 region: CASSPRTENTEAFF. In DNA, the CDR3 is TGTGCCAGCAGCCCCCGGACAGAAAACACTGAAGCTTTCTTT.

This rearrangement joins TRBV28 to TRBJ1-6, with D unclear. Germline V gives CDR1 MDHEN, CDR2 SYDVKM. CDR3 length equals 14 residues. The germline V and J ends were trimmed by 2 bases and 8 bases, with 10 bases remaining between them. As DNA, the CDR3 is TGTGCCAGCAGTTTACCCCAGGAATATTCACCCCTCCACTTT. Residues: CASSLPQEYSPLHF.

This rearrangement joins TRBV6-1 to TRBJ1-5; D is unresolved. The CDR3 loop spans 13 amino acids. The V and J ends lost 3 bases and 7 bases respectively, with 10 bases between them. The germline CDR1 and CDR2 sequences are MNHNS and SASEGT. Here the CDR3 DNA reads TGTGCCAGCAGTGAGAGGGTGGGCCAGCCCCAGCATTTT. Its translation is CASSERVGQPQHF.

This clonotype was observed many times. The chain links TRBV11-2 to TRBJ2-7, with 8 nucleotides matching TRBD1. This CDR3 is 13 amino acids long. Germline-derived CDR1 and CDR2 are SGHAT and FQNNGV. Trimming cost V 10 bases and J 2 bases; bases outside gene matches: 7. This chain's CDR3 is CAIRQGNTYEQYF. CDR3 nucleotides: TGTGCCATCAGACAGGGGAATACCTACGAGCAGTACTTC.

This clonotype was counted many times. The V gene is TRBV24-1, the J gene TRBJ1-4, with D maybe TRBD1 (6 bases). Germline V lookup: CDR1 KGHDR, CDR2 SFDVKD. V was shortened by 4 bases and J by 6 bases, with 11 bases between the two germline ends. The CDR3 loop spans 14 amino acids. CDR3 amino acids: CATSDTTGDEKLFF. CDR3 coding DNA: TGTGCCACCAGTGACACGACAGGAGATGAAAAACTGTTTTTT.

The J gene is TRBJ1-5, the V gene TRBV4-1; D may be TRBD1 (5 bases). Trimming pared 0 bases from V and 6 bases from J, leaving 15 bases between. CDR1 and CDR2 from the germline V gene are MGHRA and YSYEKL. CDR3 size: 16 residues. CDR3 region: CASSQERAGRGQPQHF. DNA of the CDR3: TGCGCCAGCAGCCAAGAAAGGGCAGGGAGAGGTCAGCCCCAGCATTTT.

This clonotype was recorded many times. The V and J genes are TRBV5-1 and TRBJ1-1, with D possibly matching TRBD1 (6 bases). The V end lost 3 bases, the J end lost 5 bases, and 17 bases lay between the germline ends. Germline-derived CDR1 and CDR2 are SGHRS and YFSETQ. The CDR3 runs to 15 residues. The CDR3 spells CASSWTVGGTTEAFF. In DNA form, the CDR3 reads TGCGCCAGCAGCTGGACAGTTGGAGGGACGACTGAAGCTTTCTTT.

This clonotype has a count of ten or more. The rearrangement joins TRBV7-9 to TRBJ2-1; possible D gene TRBD2, 5 bases. V was pared by 7 bases and J by 6 bases, with 13 bases between. The germline V gene encodes CDR1 SEHNR and CDR2 FQNEAQ (reference sequence). CDR3 length: 13 residues. The DNA of the CDR3 is TGTGCCAGCATCCCGAGGGCCACCAATGAGCAGTTCTTC. As protein: CASIPRATNEQFF. Combining the CDR3 with reference TRBV7-9 and TRBJ2-1 gives the whole variable domain DTGVSQNPRHKITKRGQNVTFRCDPISEHNRLYWYRQTLGQGPEFLTYFQNEAQLEKSRLLSDRFSAERPKGSFSTLEIQRTEQGDSAMYLCASIPRATNEQFFGPGTRLTVL.

The gene calls are TRBV5-4 and TRBJ1-4; the D is unclear. The CDR3 spans 13 residues. With 2 bases removed from V and 5 bases from J, the gap between germline ends came to 7 bases. Germline V gene sequence: CDR1 SGHNT, CDR2 YYREEE (reference sequence). The CDR3 DNA sequence: TGTGCCAGCAGCTTATGGAAGAATGAAAAACTGTTTTTT. It specifies CASSLWKNEKLFF.

This clonotype was seen ten or more times. V is TRBV15 and J is TRBJ1-4; the D gene is possibly TRBD1 (5 bases). From germline, CDR1 is LNHNV and CDR2 YYDKDF (reference sequence). The V gene lost 5 bases and the J gene lost 8 bases, with 12 bases spanning the gap. This CDR3 contains 13 residues. CDR3 in amino acids: CATSLVTAEKLFF. The CDR3, as DNA: TGTGCCACCAGCCTTGTGACAGCCGAAAAACTGTTTTTT.

This clonotype was counted between two and nine times. A junction end diverges from the germline sequence, so it may reflect a read error. The rearrangement joins TRBV20-1 to TRBJ2-2; weak D call: TRBD1 (6 bases). Germline V gene sequence: CDR1 DFQATT, CDR2 SNEGSKA (reference sequence). This CDR3 is built from 16 residues. CDR3 region: CSAREGTGTDTGELFF. Here the CDR3 DNA reads TGCAGTGCTCGAGAGGGTACAGGGACGGATACCGGGGAGCTGTTTTTT.

This clonotype was detected ten times or more. The chain joins TRBV20-1 to TRBJ1-1; 9 bases align to TRBD1. Germline V lookup: CDR1 DFQATT, CDR2 SNEGSKA (reference sequence). The CDR3 contains 14 residues. The V and J ends lost 5 bases and 0 bases, in that order; junction bases with no gene match: 4. The CDR3 protein is CSAPQGAMNTEAFF. The CDR3 DNA reads as TGCAGTGCTCCACAGGGGGCCATGAACACTGAAGCTTTCTTT.

This clonotype was picked up many times. The chain couples TRBV30 to TRBJ1-5; D is unresolved. CDR3 length equals 12 residues. Germline assignment: CDR1 GTSNPN and CDR2 SVGIG (reference sequence). The V and J ends lost 2 bases and 6 bases respectively, with 8 bases between them. The CDR3 nucleotides are TGTGCCTGGAGTTCTTTAGCTCAGCCCCAGCATTTT. Its protein is CAWSSLAQPQHF.

The table lists this clonotype with many counts. The chain uses TRBV27 and TRBJ2-7, with D hard to call. Germline CDR1 MNHEY, CDR2 SMNVEV (reference sequence). The V end lost 4 bases, the J end lost 2 bases, and 12 bases lay between the germline ends. The CDR3 extends over 14 amino acids. CDR3 loop: CASSYRATPYEQYF. In DNA, the CDR3 is TGTGCCAGCAGTTACCGGGCAACACCCTACGAGCAGTACTTC.

This clonotype was seen many times. The chain joins TRBV20-1 to TRBJ2-2; 10 nucleotides line up with TRBD1. Germline V gene sequence: CDR1 DFQATT, CDR2 SNEGSKA (reference sequence). J lost 6 bases, V lost 0 bases, and 4 bases had no gene match. The CDR3 runs 15 residues. Here the CDR3 reads CSARDLTGGPGELFF. CDR3 DNA: TGCAGTGCTAGAGATTTGACAGGGGGCCCCGGGGAGCTGTTTTTT.

This clonotype was counted only a few times. The chain employs TRBV30 and TRBJ1-5; D perhaps matches TRBD1 (6 bases). V lost 4 bases, J lost 7 bases, and 11 bases lay in between. The CDR3 runs 12 residues. Germline V gene data show CDR1 as GTSNPN and CDR2 as SVGIG (reference sequence). The CDR3 region is CAWNRVGQPQHF. CDR3 nucleotide sequence: TGTGCCTGGAACAGGGTGGGGCAGCCCCAGCATTTT.